These 31 T cell receptor beta chains share one sample of origin, sequenced in a study of neurological immune-mediated disorders. TCRdb analysed the 5' RACE reads with MiXCR anew, one entry per CDR3 protein. The table shows tens of thousands of distinct CDR3 sequences, with less than 15% occurring only once. Input material: PBMCs. The receptors derive from a woman aged 50 to 60 in good health.

This clonotype occurred many times. The V call is TRBV6-1, the J call TRBJ2-1; no clear D. The CDR3 runs 12 residues. Germline CDR1 is MNHNS and CDR2 is SASEGT. Trimming pared 7 bases from V and 10 bases from J, leaving 14 bases between. As DNA, the CDR3 is TGTGCCAGCATTTCTATTTCCAGGGAGCAGTTCTTC. It yields the protein CASISISREQFF.

This clonotype was recorded many times. The V gene is TRBV5-1, the J gene TRBJ1-2, with D perhaps TRBD1 (5 bases). The CDR3 consists of 17 residues. V gave up 4 bases and J gave up 3 bases, with 22 bases separating them. In germline, CDR1 is SGHRS, CDR2 YFSETQ. CDR3 amino acids: CASSPGSSGLGDYGYTF. DNA of the CDR3: TGCGCCAGCAGCCCAGGGTCATCGGGGCTAGGAGACTATGGCTACACCTTC.

This clonotype appeared many times. The rearrangement uses TRBV7-2 and TRBJ2-7; a possible D gene is TRBD2 (5 bases). Germline CDR1 reads SGHTA; CDR2 reads FQGNSA. Trimming left V 1 base short and J 7 bases short, with 11 bases between. This CDR3 has 13 amino acids. CDR3 protein: CASSLERAREQYF. CDR3 nucleotides: TGTGCCAGCAGCTTAGAGAGGGCCCGGGAGCAGTACTTC.

In its sample, this clonotype was seen a few times. The CDR3: CASSFILQGKLFF. CDR3 DNA: TGTGCCAGCAGCTTTATCCTACAGGGAAAACTGTTTTTT. J is TRBJ1-4 and V is TRBV7-2, with a possible D match to TRBD1 (6 bases). The V and J ends lost 3 bases and 10 bases respectively, with 12 bases between them. CDR3 length equals 13 residues. CDR1 is SGHTA and CDR2 is FQGNSA in the germline V gene.

The sample holds many counts of this clonotype. The rearrangement links TRBV5-1 to TRBJ2-7; 9 nucleotides align to TRBD1. Germline trimming cut 4 bases from V and 5 bases from J; bases unmatched to any gene: 19. This CDR3 comprises 18 residues. CDR1 and CDR2 (germline): SGHRS, YFSETQ. The CDR3 DNA sequence: TGCGCCAGCAGCCCAATTCCCCACACAGGGGGCAGATCCCACGAGCAGTACTTC. Translating gives CASSPIPHTGGRSHEQYF.

The V call is TRBV20-1, the J call TRBJ2-5; D ambiguous. Germline lookup yields CDR1 DFQATT and CDR2 SNEGSKA (reference sequence). The ends were cut back, 5 bases at V and 5 bases at J, with 12 bases in the middle. The CDR3 runs to 12 residues. This chain's CDR3 is CSASFEMETQYF. The CDR3 nucleotides are TGCAGTGCTTCCTTTGAAATGGAGACCCAGTACTTC.

The chain combines TRBV3-1 with TRBJ2-3, with TRBD2 identical over 11 bases. Germline-derived CDR1 and CDR2 are LGHDT and YNNKEL (reference sequence). This CDR3 has 19 residues. The V segment lost 5 bases and the J segment 0 bases; nucleotides outside the gene matches: 13. CDR3: CASSDIGLAGGSSTDTQYF. The CDR3 nucleotides are TGTGCCAGCAGCGACATAGGGCTAGCGGGAGGATCTAGCACAGATACGCAGTATTTT.

This chain uses TRBV11-2 with TRBJ2-6, with D possibly matching TRBD1 (6 bases). The CDR3 is 17 residues long. Germline V gives CDR1 SGHAT, CDR2 FQNNGV. V was trimmed by 6 bases and J by 2 bases, leaving 17 bases between them. The CDR3 bases are TGTGCCAGCAGTCGGAATAGCAGGGGAGCTGGGGCCAACGTCCTGACTTTC. Protein sequence: CASSRNSRGAGANVLTF.

This clonotype was seen at least ten times. The chain combines TRBV5-1 with TRBJ1-4, with TRBD1 as a possible D gene (6 bases). V lost 5 bases, J lost 5 bases, and 13 bases lay in between. The CDR3 loop spans 14 amino acids. Germline V gene lookup returns CDR1 SGHRS and CDR2 YFSETQ. The CDR3 sequence: CASRRDMRNEKLFF. The CDR3 coding sequence is TGCGCCAGCAGACGGGACATGCGGAATGAAAAACTGTTTTTT.

This clonotype was seen at least ten times. The V and J genes are TRBV4-2 and TRBJ2-5; D gene ambiguous. The CDR3 covers 16 residues. Germline values: CDR1 LGHNA, CDR2 YNFKEQ. Trimming shortened V by 0 bases and J by 5 bases, and 16 bases separated the two germline ends. The CDR3 sequence is CASSQDAAAARETQYF. CDR3 DNA sequence: TGTGCCAGCAGCCAAGACGCCGCGGCTGCGCGCGAGACCCAGTACTTC.

The table lists this clonotype with many counts. This sequence joins TRBV5-1 and TRBJ2-1; no clear D gene. CDR1 and CDR2 from the germline V gene are SGHRS and YFSETQ. CDR3 length: 14 amino acids. V lost 2 bases and J 6 bases, leaving 12 bases between the germline ends. DNA of the CDR3: TGCGCCAGCAGCTTACAAGGGTTTGGCAATGAGCAGTTCTTC. Protein product: CASSLQGFGNEQFF.

This clonotype was observed many times. The rearrangement links TRBV20-1 to TRBJ1-5, with D possibly matching TRBD1 (5 bases). V was pared by 2 bases and J by 2 bases, with 13 bases between. The V gene's germline CDR1 is DFQATT and CDR2 SNEGSKA (reference sequence). The CDR3 extends over 15 amino acids. The DNA of the CDR3 is TGCAGTGCTAGAATCGGGGGGGTCGGCAATCAGCCCCAGCATTTT. Translated: CSARIGGVGNQPQHF.

At least ten counts were recorded for this clonotype. The V call is TRBV7-2, the J call TRBJ2-2; 13 bases align to TRBD2. This CDR3 is built from 16 residues. Trimming cost V 5 bases and J 5 bases; bases outside gene matches: 5. CDR1 SGHTA and CDR2 FQGNSA come from the germline V gene. The CDR3 DNA sequence: TGTGCCAGCAGCATACTAGCGGGGGGGACGACCGGGGAGCTGTTTTTT. Encoded protein: CASSILAGGTTGELFF.

A word on this clonotype: Sequence at one end of the junction differs from germline and may be a read error. The V gene is TRBV3-1, the J gene TRBJ1-1, with no clear D. The V gene's germline CDR1 is LGHDT and CDR2 YNNKEL (reference sequence). This CDR3 spans 14 amino acids. CDR3 residues: CVSSPGPRVAEAFF. For the CDR3, the DNA is TGTGTCAGCAGCCCTGGGCCGAGAGTCGCTGAAGCTTTCTTT. Together with reference TRBV3-1 and TRBJ1-1, the CDR3 gives the full variable domain: DTAVSQTPKYLVTQMGNDKSIKCEQNLGHDTMYWYKQDSKKFLKIMFSYNNKELIINETVPNRFSPKSPDKAHLNLHINSLELGDSAVYFCVSSPGPRVAEAFFGQGTRLTVV.

This clonotype has more than one count but fewer than ten. The rearrangement joins TRBV7-3 to TRBJ2-3; 14 bases fit TRBD2. The CDR3 has 16 amino acids. V lost 8 bases and J lost 6; bases outside the gene matches: 10. Germline values: CDR1 SGHTA, CDR2 FQGTGA. CDR3 DNA: TGTGCCAGCGCCGGGGGGACTAGCGGGAGTCGGGATACGCAGTATTTT. Amino acids: CASAGGTSGSRDTQYF.

For this clonotype: A junction boundary mismatches the germline segment, possibly from a read error. The V gene is TRBV3-1, the J gene TRBJ1-1; no definite D call. The germline V gene has CDR1 LGHDT and CDR2 YNNKEL (reference sequence). The CDR3 contains 14 residues. This CDR3 is CASSQGSRNIEAFF. The CDR3 DNA is TGTGCCAGCAGCCAAGGTAGCAGGAACATTGAAGCTTTCTTT.

The sample holds many counts of this clonotype. The genes are TRBV24-1 and TRBJ2-3; perhaps TRBD2 as D (5 bases). CDR1 is KGHDR and CDR2 is SFDVKD in the germline V gene. The CDR3 is 14 amino acids. V was pared by 2 bases and J by 4 bases, with 9 bases between. Here the CDR3 reads CATSDSRAADTQYF. The DNA of the CDR3 is TGTGCCACCAGTGATTCGCGAGCGGCAGATACGCAGTATTTT.

There are many counts of this clonotype. The chain combines TRBV5-4 with TRBJ2-6; unclear D gene. The germline V gene encodes CDR1 SGHNT and CDR2 YYREEE (reference sequence). The CDR3 consists of 15 residues. V was clipped by 4 bases and J by 2 bases, with 10 bases between them. CDR3 region: CASSPYLAGANVLTF. Here the CDR3 DNA reads TGTGCCAGCAGCCCGTATCTGGCTGGGGCCAACGTCCTGACTTTC.

This clonotype was detected ten times or more. This sequence joins TRBV5-1 and TRBJ2-7; possible D gene TRBD1, 8 bases. This CDR3 is built from 14 residues. V was pared by 4 bases and J by 5 bases, with 16 bases between. The germline V gene encodes CDR1 SGHRS and CDR2 YFSETQ. The CDR3 nucleotides are TGCGCCAGCAGCCCAGGGGGCGGGGGCCACGAGCAGTACTTC. It encodes CASSPGGGGHEQYF.

This clonotype has at least ten counts. The CDR3 loop is CSAPTRTSVGSYNEQFF. The CDR3 DNA is TGCAGTGCCCCAACCCGGACTAGCGTCGGCTCCTACAATGAGCAGTTCTTC. The chain joins TRBV20-1 to TRBJ2-1; 9 positions match TRBD2. V lost 6 bases and J lost 0; bases outside the gene matches: 12. Germline V gene sequence: CDR1 DFQATT, CDR2 SNEGSKA (reference sequence). CDR3 length: 17 residues.

This clonotype was recorded only once. A much larger clone differs from this one at a single base, so this may be a read error. The CDR3 DNA reads TGTGCCATCAGCCCCCGACTCTACAATGAGCAGTTCTTC. Amino acids: CAISPRLYNEQFF. This sequence joins TRBV14 and TRBJ2-1; D not certain. CDR1 is SGHDN and CDR2 is FVKESK in the germline V gene. CDR3 length: 13 residues.

This clonotype has ten or more counts. The chain carries TRBV5-1 and TRBJ1-3; D might be TRBD1 (5 bases). Germline assignment: CDR1 SGHRS and CDR2 YFSETQ. CDR3 size: 14 residues. Trimming left V 3 bases short and J 0 bases short, with 7 bases between. The CDR3 loop reads CASSSGGSGNTIYF. CDR3 bases: TGCGCCAGCAGCTCCGGGGGCTCTGGAAACACCATATATTTT.

This clonotype was counted many times. This chain links TRBV29-1 with TRBJ2-5; tentative D call: TRBD1 (5 bases). V was trimmed by 4 bases and J by 3 bases, leaving 9 bases between them. The CDR3 contains 12 residues. CDR1 is SQVTM, CDR2 ANQGSEA, per germline. The CDR3 region is CSVGSREETQYF. DNA for the CDR3: TGCAGCGTTGGTTCCAGGGAAGAGACCCAGTACTTC.

This clonotype appeared many times. V gene TRBV6-5 combines with J gene TRBJ2-5; D is perhaps TRBD1 (5 bases). V lost 1 base and J lost 4, with 10 bases in between. Germline V gene data show CDR1 as MNHEY and CDR2 as SVGAGI. The CDR3 has 14 amino acids. CDR3 nucleotides: TGTGCCAGCAGTTACTTAGGGGTCGGAGAGACCCAGTACTTC. It specifies CASSYLGVGETQYF.

The sample holds many counts of this clonotype. The genes are TRBV7-8 and TRBJ1-5; D gene ambiguous. Germline loops: CDR1 SGHVS, CDR2 FQNEAQ. V lost 0 bases and J 7 bases, leaving 4 bases between the germline ends. The CDR3 sequence is 12 residues long. As DNA, the CDR3 is TGTGCCAGCAGCTTAGCGGGGCAGCCCCAGCATTTT. Its protein product is CASSLAGQPQHF.

The sample holds many counts of this clonotype. This chain joins TRBV2 and TRBJ2-7; D is perhaps TRBD1 or TRBD2 (5 bases each). V lost 6 bases and J 2 bases, leaving 14 bases between the germline ends. This CDR3 spans 14 amino acids. CDR1 is SNHLY and CDR2 is FYNNEI in the germline V gene. CDR3: CASSRDGLPYEQYF. The CDR3 nucleotides read TGTGCCAGCAGCCGGGACGGCTTACCCTACGAGCAGTACTTC.

In this sample, this clonotype turned up many times. The chain has TRBV6-5 and TRBJ2-7; tentatively, D is TRBD1 or TRBD2 (5 bases each). V was trimmed by 5 bases and J by 3 bases, leaving 14 bases between them. Per the germline V gene, CDR1 is MNHEY and CDR2 is SVGAGI. CDR3 size: 14 residues. This CDR3 reads CASSHSRDGYEQYF. For the CDR3, the DNA is TGTGCCAGCAGTCACAGCCGGGACGGCTACGAGCAGTACTTC.

There are many counts of this clonotype. The genes are TRBV28 and TRBJ2-4; 9 nucleotides agree with TRBD2. The CDR3 length is 14 residues. Germline CDR1 reads MDHEN; CDR2 reads SYDVKM. V gave up 2 bases and J gave up 7 bases; unmatched junction bases: 3. CDR3 DNA sequence: TGTGCCAGCAGTTTAGCGGGAGGGCCGAACATTCAGTACTTC. Its protein is CASSLAGGPNIQYF.

This clonotype occurred many times. The chain uses TRBV5-1 and TRBJ1-1; D ambiguous. The CDR3 loop spans 13 amino acids. The germline V and J ends were trimmed by 2 bases and 2 bases, with 7 bases remaining between them. Germline CDR1 reads SGHRS; CDR2 reads YFSETQ. The CDR3 sequence: CASSFMDNTEAFF. DNA of the CDR3: TGCGCCAGCAGCTTCATGGACAACACTGAAGCTTTCTTT.

This clonotype was picked up many times. The chain carries TRBV6-5 and TRBJ2-7; D gene uncertain. Deletions cut 0 bases from V and 0 bases from J, with 15 bases between. Germline CDR1 is MNHEY and CDR2 is SVGAGI. The CDR3 has 17 residues. CDR3: CASSYSKLEMSSYEQYF. The CDR3 DNA reads TGTGCCAGCAGTTACTCGAAGCTAGAGATGAGCTCCTACGAGCAGTACTTC.

This clonotype was seen many times. This chain joins TRBV5-1 and TRBJ2-1, with 12 bases that match TRBD2. Looked up from germline, CDR1 is SGHRS and CDR2 is YFSETQ. With 0 bases clipped from V and 6 bases from J, the junction kept 10 bases outside the gene matches. This CDR3 contains 18 residues. The CDR3 nucleotides are TGCGCCAGCAGCTTGGGGCTAGCGGGAGGGCCGAGAATCAATGAGCAGTTCTTC. Translating gives CASSLGLAGGPRINEQFF.